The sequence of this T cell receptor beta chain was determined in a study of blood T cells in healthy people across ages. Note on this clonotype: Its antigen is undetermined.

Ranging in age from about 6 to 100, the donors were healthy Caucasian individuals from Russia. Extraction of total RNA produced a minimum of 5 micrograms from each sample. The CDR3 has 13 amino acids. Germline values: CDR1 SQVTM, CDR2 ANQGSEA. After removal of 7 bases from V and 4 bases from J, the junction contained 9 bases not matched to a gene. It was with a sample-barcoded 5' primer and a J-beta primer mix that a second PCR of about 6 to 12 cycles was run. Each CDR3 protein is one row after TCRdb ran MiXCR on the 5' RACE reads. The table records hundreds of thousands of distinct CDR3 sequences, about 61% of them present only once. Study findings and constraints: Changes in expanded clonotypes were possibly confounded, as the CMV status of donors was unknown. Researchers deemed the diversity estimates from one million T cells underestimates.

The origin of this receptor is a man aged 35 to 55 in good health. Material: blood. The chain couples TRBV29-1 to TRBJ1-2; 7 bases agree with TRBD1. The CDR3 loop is CSGGQPDLYGYTF. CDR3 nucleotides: TGCAGCGGGGGACAGCCGGACCTCTATGGCTACACCTTC.